What follows are 18 T cell receptor beta chains derived from one specimen sequenced in a study of T cell responses to AZD1222 COVID-19 vaccine. The table came from immunoSEQ multiplex PCR; TCRdb's copy has only in-frame clones and leaves some out. The sample lists 150,000 to 200,000 clones; roughly 90% were seen once. This specimen consisted of peripheral blood, obtained 28 days after the second AZD1222 dose. The source is an adult who received the AZD1222 COVID-19 vaccine.

The chain recombines TRBV5-8 with TRBJ1-5, with TRBD1 identical over 8 bases. CDR1 and CDR2 from the germline V gene are SGHTS and YDEGEE. Trimming removed 2 bases from V and 2 bases from J; junction bases left unmatched: 3. CDR3 length: 15 residues. Here the CDR3 DNA reads TGTGCCAGCAGCTTCGGGACAGGAGGCAATCAGCCCCAGCATTTT. Its translation: CASSFGTGGNQPQHF.

The chain has TRBV5-1 and TRBJ1-1; TRBD1 is a possible D gene (5 bases). The germline V gene has CDR1 SGHRS and CDR2 YFSETQ. V was clipped by 4 bases and J by 2 bases, with 18 bases between them. The CDR3 is 16 residues long. CDR3 in amino acids: CASSIRREGSNTEAFF. The CDR3 nucleotides are TGCGCCAGCAGCATACGGCGTGAGGGGTCTAACACTGAAGCTTTCTTT.

V usage is TRBV5-1 and J usage is TRBJ1-1; 9 bases map to TRBD1. The trim removed 4 bases at V and 4 bases at J, leaving 11 bases unmatched. Germline V gives CDR1 SGHRS, CDR2 YFSETQ. The CDR3 sequence is 16 residues long. The CDR3 here is CASSSASGQGSTEAFF. The CDR3 nucleotides read TGCGCCAGCAGCAGCGCCTCGGGACAGGGCTCCACTGAAGCTTTCTTT.

The rearrangement links TRBV3-1 (or the pseudogene TRBV3-2) to TRBJ1-2, with D possibly being TRBD1 (5 bases). Trimming removed 0 bases from V and 5 bases from J, with 16 bases in between. Germline lookup yields CDR1 LGHDT and CDR2 YNNKEL (reference sequence). This CDR3 comprises 16 residues. CDR3 coding DNA: TGTGCCAGCAGCCAAGAATGGGGGGAGGTACGTTATGGCTACACCTTC. It codes for CASSQEWGEVRYGYTF.

The chain joins TRBV7-9 to TRBJ2-7, with no clear D. Germline CDR1 is SEHNR and CDR2 is FQNEAQ (reference sequence). This CDR3 has 13 residues. The ends were cut back, 5 bases at V and 3 bases at J, with 11 bases in the middle. The CDR3 DNA follows: TGTGCCAGCAGCGGAACCTATAACTACGAGCAGTACTTC. It encodes CASSGTYNYEQYF.

This chain connects TRBV7-2 to TRBJ1-2; D is uncertain. V was trimmed by 5 bases and J by 3 bases, leaving 16 bases between them. CDR1 is SGHTA and CDR2 is FQGNSA in the germline V gene. The CDR3 runs 15 residues. The CDR3 nucleotides read TGTGCCAGCAGCCCTCCCGGGGATCGGTACTATGGCTACACCTTC. Protein product: CASSPPGDRYYGYTF.

The chain carries TRBV15 and TRBJ1-5; D gene uncertain. CDR3 size: 15 residues. CDR1 is LNHNV, CDR2 YYDKDF, per germline (reference sequence). Trimming took off 0 bases at V and 5 bases at J, with 11 bases between the two ends. The CDR3 is CATSRDRAVDQPQHF. In DNA form, the CDR3 reads TGTGCCACCAGCAGAGATCGGGCAGTCGATCAGCCCCAGCATTTT.

The rearrangement joins TRBV6-5 to TRBJ1-2; possibly TRBD1 for D (5 bases). CDR1 and CDR2 (germline): MNHEY, SVGAGI. With 0 bases removed from V and 1 base from J, the gap between germline ends came to 9 bases. The CDR3 spans 15 residues. CDR3 sequence: CASSYSSGGNYGYTF. The CDR3 nucleotides are TGTGCCAGCAGTTACTCGAGCGGGGGTAACTATGGCTACACCTTC.

This clone is a singleton in its sample. The chain employs TRBV10-3 and TRBJ2-3; 10 positions agree with TRBD2. Trimming took 4 bases from V and 0 from J; bases not matched to a gene: 13. The CDR3 sequence is 19 residues long. Per germline, CDR1 ENHRY and CDR2 SYGVKD. The CDR3 sequence is CAISGSPLAGDSSTDTQYF. The CDR3 bases are TGTGCCATCAGTGGATCCCCGCTAGCGGGGGACTCTAGCACAGATACGCAGTATTTT.

The chain recombines TRBV6-5 with TRBJ1-6, with D perhaps TRBD1 (6 bases). Trimming left V 6 bases short and J 7 bases short, with 13 bases between. The CDR3 is made up of 14 amino acids. The germline gives CDR1 MNHEY, CDR2 SVGAGI. In DNA, the CDR3 is TGTGCCAGCAGCAAGGGGGTTCCCAATTCACCCCTCCACTTT. Protein: CASSKGVPNSPLHF.

This chain uses TRBV28 with TRBJ1-5, with unresolved D. This CDR3 contains 16 residues. Germline CDR1 reads MDHEN; CDR2 reads SYDVKM. Deletions cut 4 bases from V and 2 bases from J, with 15 bases between. CDR3 loop: CASSSLGLEGNQPQHF. The CDR3, as DNA: TGTGCCAGCAGTTCCTTGGGTCTGGAGGGCAATCAGCCCCAGCATTTT.

V and J are TRBV30 and TRBJ1-5; 7 nucleotides match TRBD1. This CDR3 spans 16 amino acids. Trimming cost V 3 bases and J 3 bases; bases outside gene matches: 11. Germline V gives CDR1 GTSNPN, CDR2 SVGIG (reference sequence). The CDR3 loop reads CAWSPNGRGFNQPQHF. The CDR3 DNA reads as TGTGCCTGGAGCCCCAATGGCAGGGGGTTCAATCAGCCCCAGCATTTT.

The chain combines TRBV5-8 with TRBJ1-4; perhaps TRBD1 as D (6 bases). Germline V gene lookup returns CDR1 SGHTS and CDR2 YDEGEE. V lost 0 bases to trimming and J lost 8 bases, with 11 bases between them. The CDR3 loop spans 14 amino acids. The CDR3, as DNA: TGTGCCAGCAGCTTGGGGACAGATTACGAAAAACTGTTTTTT. Translating it yields CASSLGTDYEKLFF.

The chain couples TRBV6-5 to TRBJ1-1, with a weak D call TRBD1 (6 bases). Germline V lookup: CDR1 MNHEY, CDR2 SVGAGI. Between the trimmed V and J ends, which lost 7 bases and 1 base, there was a span of 13 bases. The CDR3 has 14 residues. The CDR3 DNA reads TGTGCCAGCAAGTCGGGGACACAGAACACTGAAGCTTTCTTT. Protein: CASKSGTQNTEAFF.

This rearrangement joins TRBV30 to TRBJ1-1; D call uncertain. Germline lookup yields CDR1 GTSNPN and CDR2 SVGIG (reference sequence). V was shortened by 3 bases and J by 0 bases, with 20 bases between the two germline ends. This CDR3 spans 17 amino acids. In DNA, the CDR3 is TGTGCCTGGAGATTACCCGAGAAACGCTTCATGAACACTGAAGCTTTCTTT. Protein: CAWRLPEKRFMNTEAFF.

The V gene is TRBV3-1 (or the pseudogene TRBV3-2), the J gene TRBJ1-5; D unclear. The CDR3 is made up of 15 amino acids. Trimming shortened V by 0 bases and J by 3 bases, and 9 bases separated the two germline ends. Germline loops: CDR1 LGHDT, CDR2 YNNKEL (reference sequence). DNA for the CDR3: TGTGCCAGCAGCCAAGACGCCGGGGACAATCAGCCCCAGCATTTT. Translation gives CASSQDAGDNQPQHF.

This clone was counted between two and nine times. The gene calls are TRBV19 and TRBJ1-3; D is unresolved. In germline, CDR1 is LNHDA, CDR2 SQIVND (reference sequence). Trimming took 5 bases from V and 0 from J, leaving 11 bases between them. The CDR3 is 15 amino acids. CDR3 in amino acids: CASSDPVISGNTIYF. In DNA form, the CDR3 reads TGTGCCAGTAGTGACCCAGTCATCTCTGGAAACACCATATATTTT.

CDR3 amino acids: CAISVRSNEKLFF. The CDR3 DNA follows: TGTGCCATCAGTGTACGGAGTAATGAAAAACTGTTTTTT. The chain combines TRBV10-3 with TRBJ1-4; no clear D gene. The CDR3 is made up of 13 amino acids. V was shortened by 4 bases and J by 4 bases, with 7 bases between the two germline ends. CDR1 is ENHRY, CDR2 SYGVKD, per germline.